This T cell receptor beta chain was identified during a study of blood T cells in healthy people across ages. Overall study results and limits: The percentage of naive T cells correlated strongly with TCR beta diversity.

With V trimmed by 4 bases and J by 1 base, 6 bases remained unmatched. This CDR3 has 16 amino acids. Germline V gene data show CDR1 as SGHTA and CDR2 as FQGNSA. For the second PCR, which ran for roughly 6 to 12 cycles, a sample-barcoded 5' primer and a J-beta primer mix were used. TCRdb passed the 5' RACE reads through MiXCR, listing each CDR3 protein once. The data contain about 680,000 distinct CDR3 sequences, roughly 49% of them seen just once; the ten biggest clones take up approximately 32%. A note on this clonotype: The antigen remains unidentified.

Sequenced: blood. The chain is built from TRBV7-2 and TRBJ2-7, with 11 bases aligning to TRBD2. The source is a woman aged 60 to 75 in good health. This chain's CDR3 is CASSSGSGRVSYEQYF. CDR3 nucleotide sequence: TGTGCCAGCAGCTCGGGTAGCGGGAGGGTTTCCTACGAGCAGTACTTC.